A selection of T cell receptor beta chains follows, all from one sample in a study of technical replicates of blood from a few donors. TCRdb keeps only in-frame clones here, not all; method: immunoSEQ multiplex PCR. The data hold 75,000 or so clones, with 85% to 95% observed a single time. Sequenced: T cells isolated from PBMCs. These receptors all come from a human donor in good health. CDR3s include the opening cysteine and the closing phenylalanine or tryptophan. Fields, in order: D gene, V gene, J gene, clone size, CDR3 protein. The D gene is left open where the match is weak. Clone size, where shown, is once, few, many, or a class for clones that have expanded.

D gene: TRBD1; V gene: TRBV6-5; J gene: TRBJ2-2; clone size: -; CDR3 protein: CASKHRGTTGELFF
D gene: TRBD1; V gene: TRBV25-1; J gene: TRBJ1-2; clone size: -; CDR3 protein: CASNRGGGTGYTF
D gene: -; V gene: TRBV28; J gene: TRBJ2-7; clone size: -; CDR3 protein: CASSYPVRPQYF
D gene: -; V gene: TRBV4-2; J gene: TRBJ2-7; clone size: -; CDR3 protein: CASSPGGTAPYEQYF
D gene: -; V gene: TRBV5-1; J gene: TRBJ1-2; clone size: once; CDR3 protein: CASSFSRGSNRDGYTF
D gene: -; V gene: TRBV6-1; J gene: TRBJ1-5; clone size: -; CDR3 protein: CASSEFSRDIYQPQHF
D gene: -; V gene: TRBV2; J gene: TRBJ1-1; clone size: once; CDR3 protein: CASIAVNTEAFF
D gene: -; V gene: TRBV7-9; J gene: TRBJ2-3; clone size: -; CDR3 protein: CASMPDSYTDTQYF
D gene: -; V gene: TRBV6-1; J gene: TRBJ2-3; clone size: -; CDR3 protein: CASSDGLDWVSDTQYF
D gene: TRBD1; V gene: TRBV2; J gene: TRBJ1-4; clone size: -; CDR3 protein: CASRVRQGEKLFF
D gene: TRBD1; V gene: TRBV9; J gene: TRBJ2-7; clone size: -; CDR3 protein: CASSAGTAYEQYF
D gene: TRBD2; V gene: TRBV9; J gene: TRBJ2-5; clone size: -; CDR3 protein: CASSTSGRQYQETQYF
D gene: TRBD2; V gene: TRBV7-2; J gene: TRBJ2-7; clone size: -; CDR3 protein: CASSLSGRSYEQYF
D gene: TRBD1; V gene: TRBV6-1; J gene: TRBJ1-2; clone size: -; CDR3 protein: CASSKGTVSNYGYTF
D gene: TRBD1; V gene: TRBV7-9; J gene: TRBJ2-3; clone size: -; CDR3 protein: CASSLATGGLADTQYF
D gene: TRBD1; V gene: TRBV27; J gene: TRBJ1-2; clone size: -; CDR3 protein: CASSFSGGYGYTF
D gene: -; V gene: TRBV4-1; J gene: TRBJ2-1; clone size: -; CDR3 protein: CASSIVVNEQFF
D gene: -; V gene: TRBV15; J gene: TRBJ1-1; clone size: -; CDR3 protein: CATSRAPRDTEAFF
D gene: -; V gene: TRBV28; J gene: TRBJ2-7; clone size: -; CDR3 protein: CASSLAGIYEQYF
D gene: -; V gene: TRBV6-6; J gene: TRBJ2-5; clone size: -; CDR3 protein: CASSYDSQETQYF
D gene: TRBD2; V gene: TRBV6-5; J gene: TRBJ2-7; clone size: -; CDR3 protein: CASSRTSLGYEQYF
D gene: TRBD1; V gene: TRBV6-5; J gene: TRBJ1-5; clone size: -; CDR3 protein: CASSQTGRQPQHF
D gene: TRBD1; V gene: TRBV5-1; J gene: TRBJ1-3; clone size: -; CDR3 protein: CASSLGQGGNTIYF